This T cell receptor (beta chain) was retrieved from a study of cytomegalovirus exposure and HLA in healthy donors. Study context: Most donors, around 81% of some 400 genotyped, fell in the Caucasian-associated ancestry cluster. The study, taken as a whole, reports: Per a later analysis, HLA-associated TCR beta chains showed more clonal expansion than other, equally common TCR beta chains.

Researchers ran the PCR with 60 Vbeta and 13 Jbeta primers. Sequenced by immunoSEQ multiplex PCR; TCRdb stores in-frame clones only, minus some. The table records fewer than 140,000 clones, roughly four fifths of them present only once. Concerning this clone itself: What it binds is not known.

V gave up 2 bases and J gave up 3 bases, with 10 bases separating them. The V gene's germline CDR1 is MNHNS and CDR2 SASEGT. The CDR3 is 14 residues long. Donors likely had unrecorded immune exposures despite being nominally healthy when sampled. This chain uses TRBV6-1 with TRBJ2-5; possible D gene TRBD1, 6 bases. The clonotype originates from a man aged 45-65 years in good health and CMV-seronegative. Sequenced material: PBMCs. The CDR3 spells CASSENSGEETQYF. The CDR3 DNA follows: TGTGCCAGCAGTGAAAATTCAGGGGAAGAGACCCAGTACTTC.